Shown below are 32 T cell receptor beta chains from a single sample sequenced in a study of cytomegalovirus exposure and HLA in healthy donors. The PCR had 60 Vbeta and 13 Jbeta primers. The protocol was immunoSEQ multiplex PCR, while the TCRdb copy is restricted to in-frame clones and leaves out a portion. The sample contains some 150,000 clones, 70% to 90% of which appear only once. Sequencing was performed on PBMCs. Receptor source: a young woman in good health and CMV-seronegative.

The J gene is TRBJ2-1, the V gene TRBV10-3; 7 bases line up with TRBD2. After removal of 2 bases from V and 5 bases from J, the junction contained 6 bases not matched to a gene. The germline gives CDR1 ENHRY, CDR2 SYGVKD. The CDR3 length is 15 residues. In DNA form, the CDR3 reads TGTGCCATCAGTGAGAGAAGCGGGAAGGACAATGAGCAGTTCTTC. Encoded protein: CAISERSGKDNEQFF.

Points on this clone: Additional DNA sequences in this sample encode the identical CDR3. CDR3 DNA: TGTGCCACCAGCAGAGATCGCACTGAAGCTTTCTTT. Encoded protein: CATSRDRTEAFF. The chain has TRBV15 and TRBJ1-1; D unresolved. Germline V gene data show CDR1 as LNHNV and CDR2 as YYDKDF (reference sequence). This CDR3 region has 12 residues. V gave up 0 bases and J gave up 4 bases, with 3 bases separating them.

This chain links TRBV10-3 with TRBJ1-6; weak D call: TRBD1 (6 bases). CDR1 and CDR2 from the germline V gene are ENHRY and SYGVKD. V was clipped by 8 bases and J by 0 bases, with 17 bases between them. The CDR3 consists of 17 residues. CDR3 nucleotide sequence: TGTGCCATCCGGCCATCAGGGGTGAGCTCCTATAATTCACCCCTCCACTTT. This translates into CAIRPSGVSSYNSPLHF.

The V gene is TRBV2, the J gene TRBJ2-5; tentative D call: TRBD1 (5 bases). Trimming stripped 7 bases from V and 5 bases from J, with 14 bases between. CDR1 is SNHLY and CDR2 is FYNNEI in the germline V gene. The CDR3 totals 13 residues. CDR3 sequence: CASKGYGVETQYF. The CDR3 nucleotides read TGTGCCAGCAAGGGGTACGGAGTGGAGACCCAGTACTTC.

V usage is TRBV28 and J usage is TRBJ2-7; 7 nucleotides agree with TRBD1. Looked up from germline, CDR1 is MDHEN and CDR2 is SYDVKM. The CDR3 extends over 13 amino acids. J was trimmed by 2 bases and V by 11 bases; bases with no gene match: 9. CDR3 amino acids: CAGRDSITYEQYF. The CDR3 nucleotides read TGTGCCGGCCGGGACAGTATAACCTACGAGCAGTACTTC. The full variable domain, in which reference TRBV28 and TRBJ2-7 provide the parts outside the CDR3, is DVKVTQSSRYLVKRTGEKVFLECVQDMDHENMFWYRQDPGLGLRLIYFSYDVKMKEKGDIPEGYSVSREKKERFSLILESASTNQTSMYLCAGRDSITYEQYFGPGTRLTVT.

The chain uses TRBV13 and TRBJ2-7, with a weak D call TRBD1 (6 bases). Looked up from germline, CDR1 is PRHDT and CDR2 is FYEKMQ (reference sequence). Between the trimmed V and J ends, which lost 4 bases and 3 bases, there was a span of 25 bases. This CDR3 has 18 residues. CDR3: CASSSAPDSLFGGYEQYF. CDR3 DNA: TGTGCCAGCAGCTCCGCCCCGGACAGCCTCTTTGGTGGCTACGAGCAGTACTTC.

This clone has a single count. CDR3 protein: CASSERDRGEQETQYF. In DNA, the CDR3 is TGTGCCAGCAGTGAGCGGGACAGGGGCGAACAAGAGACCCAGTACTTC. The chain uses TRBV2 and TRBJ2-5; TRBD1 aligns across 10 bases. CDR1 is SNHLY, CDR2 FYNNEI, per germline. Trimming removed 3 bases from V and 2 bases from J; junction bases left unmatched: 6. The CDR3 is 16 amino acids.

The J gene is TRBJ1-2, the V gene TRBV7-8, with D unresolved. This CDR3 has 15 residues. CDR1 is SGHVS and CDR2 is FQNEAQ in the germline V gene. The V end was cut by 1 base, the J end by 2 bases, with 11 bases between. This CDR3 is CASSLVSFPNYGYTF. DNA for the CDR3: TGTGCCAGCAGCTTAGTTTCGTTTCCCAACTATGGCTACACCTTC.

About this clone: As the CDR3 is not closed by the conserved phenylalanine or tryptophan, this likely results from a read error. The chain employs TRBV9 and TRBJ1-2; tentatively, D is TRBD1 (6 bases). The CDR3 sequence is 14 residues long. Germline values: CDR1 SGDLS, CDR2 YYNGEE. Trimming shortened V by 2 bases and J by 5 bases, and 13 bases separated the two germline ends. The CDR3 loop is CASSVGTKPYGYTL. The CDR3 nucleotides read TGTGCCAGCAGCGTGGGGACAAAACCTTATGGCTACACCCTC.

The chain couples TRBV4-1 to TRBJ1-5; weak D call: TRBD1 (5 bases). V was cut by 2 bases and J by 4 bases, with 12 bases left in between. Germline CDR1 reads MGHRA; CDR2 reads YSYEKL. The CDR3 extends over 15 amino acids. DNA for the CDR3: TGCGCCAGCAGCCAACTGGGACTGAGTAATCAGCCCCAGCATTTT. Amino acid sequence: CASSQLGLSNQPQHF.

The chain uses TRBV28 and TRBJ2-7, with 8 bases fitting TRBD1. The V segment lost 3 bases and the J segment 1 base; nucleotides outside the gene matches: 11. This CDR3 is 17 amino acids long. Germline CDR1 MDHEN, CDR2 SYDVKM. The CDR3 is CASSLNQGAGSSYEQYF. Written as DNA, the CDR3 is TGTGCCAGCAGTTTGAATCAGGGGGCGGGGTCGTCCTACGAGCAGTACTTC.

This chain links TRBV2 with TRBJ1-2; 7 nucleotides line up with TRBD1. This CDR3 spans 15 amino acids. Germline CDR1 reads SNHLY; CDR2 reads FYNNEI. J was trimmed by 8 bases and V by 6 bases; bases with no gene match: 15. CDR3 loop: CASSVGGTAGRGYTF. In nucleotides, the CDR3 is TGTGCCAGCAGCGTTGGAGGGACAGCAGGTCGGGGCTACACCTTC. The complete variable domain, with remaining parts taken from reference TRBV2 and TRBJ1-2, reads EPEVTQTPSHQVTQMGQEVILRCVPISNHLYFYWYRQILGQKVEFLVSFYNNEISEKSEIFDDQFSVERPDGSNFTLKIRSTKLEDSAMYFCASSVGGTAGRGYTFGSGTRLTVV.

With respect to this clone: At one of its ends the junction is not consistent with the germline gene, which may arise from a read error. The rearrangement uses TRBV28 and TRBJ1-4, with a weak D call TRBD1 (5 bases). The CDR3 totals 15 residues. Germline V CDR1 and CDR2: MDHEN, SYDVKM. The chain's CDR3 is CASSLIGGTTEKLFF. The CDR3 coding sequence is TGTGCCAGCAGTTTAATCGGGGGAACTACTGAAAAACTGTTTTTT.

The rearrangement links TRBV7-3 to TRBJ2-2, with 7 nucleotides matching TRBD2. With 6 bases clipped from V and 5 bases from J, the junction kept 3 bases outside the gene matches. The CDR3 runs 13 residues. The germline V gene encodes CDR1 SGHTA and CDR2 FQGTGA. The CDR3 loop reads CASSPRETGELFF. In DNA form, the CDR3 reads TGTGCCAGCAGTCCGCGGGAGACCGGGGAGCTGTTTTTT.

The chain is built from TRBV27 and TRBJ2-3, with a tentative D call TRBD2 (5 bases). The CDR3 is 14 amino acids. The germline V and J ends were trimmed by 7 bases and 3 bases, with 14 bases remaining between them. Germline loops: CDR1 MNHEY, CDR2 SMNVEV (reference sequence). CDR3 in DNA: TGTGCCAGCAATAAGTACGGGGTTACAGATACGCAGTATTTT. Amino acid sequence: CASNKYGVTDTQYF.

This clone was seen just once. The CDR3 nucleotides are TGTGCCAGCAGTTCAGGGGTACACTATGGCTACACCTTC. It yields the protein CASSSGVHYGYTF. The V call is TRBV11-2, the J call TRBJ1-2; TRBD1 is a possible D gene (6 bases). Per the germline V gene, CDR1 is SGHAT and CDR2 is FQNNGV. The CDR3 length is 13 residues. V was trimmed by 6 bases and J by 3 bases, leaving 11 bases between them.

The rearrangement uses TRBV5-6 and TRBJ2-3; 10 bases align to TRBD2. This CDR3 is 14 amino acids long. Germline-derived CDR1 and CDR2 are SGHDT and YYEEEE. V lost 3 bases, J lost 5 bases, and 3 bases stayed unmatched. CDR3 loop: CASSWASGGDTQYF. The DNA of the CDR3 is TGTGCCAGCAGCTGGGCTAGCGGGGGAGATACGCAGTATTTT.

The chain combines TRBV11-2 with TRBJ2-5; 8 bases fit TRBD1. Looked up from germline, CDR1 is SGHAT and CDR2 is FQNNGV. This CDR3 is built from 13 residues. The V and J ends lost 3 bases and 5 bases, in that order; junction bases with no gene match: 2. Here the CDR3 reads CASSLDRDETQYF. CDR3 in DNA: TGTGCCAGCAGCTTGGACAGGGATGAGACCCAGTACTTC.

The CDR3 bases are TGTGCCAGCAGCTTCGGACAGTTGAACACTGAAGCTTTCTTT. It yields the protein CASSFGQLNTEAFF. The V gene is TRBV5-4, the J gene TRBJ1-1; TRBD1 might be the D (6 bases). CDR1 is SGHNT, CDR2 YYREEE, per germline (reference sequence). The CDR3 sequence is 14 residues long. The ends were cut back, 2 bases at V and 0 bases at J, with 8 bases in the middle.

As to this clone: Relative to the germline gene, one junction end is altered; a read error may explain this. The chain is built from TRBV7-9 and TRBJ2-2; the D gene is possibly TRBD2 (5 bases). Germline assignment: CDR1 SEHNR and CDR2 FQNEAQ (reference sequence). The CDR3 contains 19 residues. DNA for the CDR3: TGTGCCAGCAGCTTAGCCCTCCAGTTAGGACTCCGGAACACCGGGGAGCCGTTTTTT. This encodes CASSLALQLGLRNTGEPFF.

The chain carries TRBV18 and TRBJ2-5; 8 nucleotides match TRBD2. This CDR3 has 16 residues. With V trimmed by 8 bases and J by 1 base, 12 bases remained unmatched. CDR1 KGHSH and CDR2 LQKENI come from the germline V gene. The CDR3, as DNA: TGTGCCAGCCTTCGCGCGCGGGGGGACCCCCAAGAGACCCAGTACTTC. This sequence encodes CASLRARGDPQETQYF.

The chain recombines TRBV11-2 with TRBJ2-7; weak D call: TRBD2 (5 bases). This CDR3 contains 12 residues. Looked up from germline, CDR1 is SGHAT and CDR2 is FQNNGV. V was pared by 1 base and J by 6 bases, with 7 bases between. The CDR3 region has the DNA TGTGCCAGCAGCTTAGTCGGGGTCGAGCAGTACTTC. Its protein product is CASSLVGVEQYF.

The CDR3 DNA sequence: TGCGCCAGCAGTAGGGGGCAGGGGCCCACCCTCAATGAGCAGTTCTTC. Protein: CASSRGQGPTLNEQFF. The rearrangement links TRBV5-1 to TRBJ2-1, with 7 bases fitting TRBD1. Germline lookup yields CDR1 SGHRS and CDR2 YFSETQ. J lost 6 bases, V lost 5 bases, and 14 bases had no gene match. The CDR3 has 16 amino acids.

DNA for the CDR3: TGTGCCAGCAGTCTAGCCGGGACAGGGGGCAGGGAGCAGTACTTC. Its protein is CASSLAGTGGREQYF. The rearrangement links TRBV28 to TRBJ2-7; 12 nucleotides align to TRBD1. The V gene end was trimmed by 5 bases and the J gene end by 7 bases; junction bases not matched to a gene: 9. Per the germline V gene, CDR1 is MDHEN and CDR2 is SYDVKM. This CDR3 contains 15 residues. The full variable domain, with the rest looked up from reference TRBV28 and TRBJ2-7, is DVKVTQSSRYLVKRTGEKVFLECVQDMDHENMFWYRQDPGLGLRLIYFSYDVKMKEKGDIPEGYSVSREKKERFSLILESASTNQTSMYLCASSLAGTGGREQYFGPGTRLTVT.

V gene TRBV6-6 combines with J gene TRBJ1-5; D not certain. Per the germline V gene, CDR1 is MNHNY and CDR2 is SVGAGI (reference sequence). The germline V and J ends were trimmed by 6 bases and 7 bases, with 19 bases remaining between them. The CDR3 has 15 residues. The CDR3 nucleotides are TGTGCCAGCAGACATGACATGAGGGTCGGCCAGCCCCAGCATTTT. Encoded protein: CASRHDMRVGQPQHF.

On this clone: Germline and junction disagree at one end, which may indicate a read error. The chain joins TRBV28 to TRBJ2-1; D remains unclear. CDR3 length equals 15 residues. CDR1 is MDHEN and CDR2 is SYDVKM in the germline V gene. CDR3 protein: CASSLWSIRGPQQFF. CDR3 DNA sequence: TGTGCCAGCAGTTTATGGTCAATTCGTGGGCCCCAGCAATTCTTC.

The V and J genes are TRBV7-3 and TRBJ2-5; 9 bases are a match to TRBD2. CDR3 length equals 17 residues. From germline, CDR1 is SGHTA and CDR2 FQGTGA. V lost 5 bases and J lost 4; bases outside the gene matches: 14. CDR3 coding DNA: TGTGCCAGCAGCGCCGACGGCGGGAGGGCCGGGTTAGAGACCCAGTACTTC. As protein: CASSADGGRAGLETQYF.

The rearrangement links TRBV30 to TRBJ1-1; D gene uncertain. The CDR3 is made up of 13 amino acids. The germline gives CDR1 GTSNPN, CDR2 SVGIG (reference sequence). The ends were cut back, 2 bases at V and 5 bases at J, with 12 bases in the middle. In nucleotides, the CDR3 is TGTGCCTGGAGTAGGGAGGGTGGGACTGAAGCTTTCTTT. This sequence encodes CAWSREGGTEAFF.

V gene TRBV7-9 combines with J gene TRBJ1-4; D may be TRBD1 (5 bases). The CDR3 is 15 residues long. The germline gives CDR1 SEHNR, CDR2 FQNEAQ (reference sequence). With 3 bases removed from V and 5 bases from J, the gap between germline ends came to 13 bases. The CDR3 sequence: CASSLNGGRNEKLFF. CDR3 coding DNA: TGTGCCAGCAGCTTGAACGGGGGTAGGAATGAAAAACTGTTTTTT.

This clone has a single count. V gene TRBV7-2 combines with J gene TRBJ1-2, with TRBD1 as a possible D gene (6 bases). V dropped 1 base and J dropped 3 bases, with 18 bases sitting between them. Per the germline V gene, CDR1 is SGHTA and CDR2 is FQGNSA. This CDR3 is built from 17 residues. The DNA of the CDR3 is TGTGCCAGCAGCTTAGGTCAGGGGTGGTATGTTGACTATGGCTACACCTTC. This encodes CASSLGQGWYVDYGYTF.

This clone was seen only once. The chain links TRBV27 to TRBJ2-7, with TRBD1 matching 12 bases. Germline V gene sequence: CDR1 MNHEY, CDR2 SMNVEV (reference sequence). This CDR3 contains 16 residues. The V gene end was trimmed by 9 bases and the J gene end by 2 bases; junction bases not matched to a gene: 11. The DNA of the CDR3 is TGTGCCAGAAGGGACAGGGGGCTATTCCCAACCTACGAGCAGTACTTC. Its protein is CARRDRGLFPTYEQYF.

This clone was counted once. V and J are TRBV10-3 and TRBJ1-2; possibly TRBD1 for D (6 bases). Trimming shortened V by 6 bases and J by 3 bases, and 17 bases separated the two germline ends. Germline loops: CDR1 ENHRY, CDR2 SYGVKD. This CDR3 spans 15 amino acids. CDR3 DNA sequence: TGTGCCATCAGCCAAAAGGGGGTTCAGTACTATGGCTACACCTTC. Its protein product is CAISQKGVQYYGYTF.